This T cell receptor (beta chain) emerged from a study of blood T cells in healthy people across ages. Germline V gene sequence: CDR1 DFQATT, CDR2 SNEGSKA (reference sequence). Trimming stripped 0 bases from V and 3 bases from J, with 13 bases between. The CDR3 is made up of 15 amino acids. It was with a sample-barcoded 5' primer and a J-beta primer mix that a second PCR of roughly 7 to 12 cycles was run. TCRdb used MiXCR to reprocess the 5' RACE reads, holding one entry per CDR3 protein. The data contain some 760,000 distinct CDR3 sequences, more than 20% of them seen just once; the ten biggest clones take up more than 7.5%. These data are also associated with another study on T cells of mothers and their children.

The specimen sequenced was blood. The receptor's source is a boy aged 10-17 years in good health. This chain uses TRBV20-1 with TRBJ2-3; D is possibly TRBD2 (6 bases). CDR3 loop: CSAREPAGGTDTQYF. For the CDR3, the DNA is TGCAGTGCTAGAGAGCCCGCCGGAGGGACAGATACGCAGTATTTT.